A selection of T cell receptor beta chains follows, all from one sample in a study of blood T cell repertoires in COVID-19. The repertoire was sequenced with immunoSEQ multiplex PCR; TCRdb's copy has only in-frame clones and lacks some. The data hold around 9,000 clones, with 80% to 85% observed a single time. The sequenced sample was peripheral blood. The receptor source for this set is a man aged 60-69 years with active COVID-19. Each CDR3 is given with its conserved first and last residue. D genes are given only for firm matches. Not all rows give a size; the values are once, few, many and, for expanded clones, a class.

cdr3_nt cdr3_aa j_call clone_size v_call d_call
TGTGCCACCAGCACTGCAGCGGAGTACAATGAGCAGTTCTTC CATSTAAEYNEQFF TRBJ2-1 NA TRBV15 NA
TGTGCCAGCAGGATCAGGTCGGGAGGAACCGGGGAGCTGTTTTTT CASRIRSGGTGELFF TRBJ2-2 NA TRBV5-8 TRBD2
TGTGCCAGCAGTTACTCGATCGCGGCTATTGAAGCTTTCTTT CASSYSIAAIEAFF TRBJ1-1 NA TRBV6-5 NA
TGTGCCAGCAGCTTGGGGACTAGCGGGAGGCATGAGCAGTTCTTC CASSLGTSGRHEQFF TRBJ2-1 NA TRBV5-8 TRBD2
TGTGCCAGCAGCTTAAGGAGGGGGCCCAGCACAGATACGCAGTATTTT CASSLRRGPSTDTQYF TRBJ2-3 once TRBV7-8 NA
TGTGCCAGCAGTGATCAGTCGGCAGGGAGGGCTGAAAAACTGTTTTTT CASSDQSAGRAEKLFF TRBJ1-4 NA TRBV6-1 NA
TGTGCCAGCAGCCCTGACAGAGCTAATGAAAAACTGTTTTTT CASSPDRANEKLFF TRBJ1-4 NA TRBV7-2 NA
TGTGCCAGCGCCCAGACTAGCCTCATCACAGATACGCAGTATTTT CASAQTSLITDTQYF TRBJ2-3 NA TRBV7-2 TRBD2
TGTGCCAGCAGCCAGACGGACAAGATAGTGTCAGCTTTCTTT CASSQTDKIVSAFF TRBJ1-1 NA TRBV14 NA
TGTGCCAGCAGTTTCACGGTGGCAGGGGAAGCTTTCTTT CASSFTVAGEAFF TRBJ1-1 NA TRBV27 NA
TGTGCCAGCAGTTACTCTCTAGGGGCAGATGGCTACACCTTC CASSYSLGADGYTF TRBJ1-2 NA TRBV6-6 NA
TGTGCCAGCAGCTTTAAGGCGGGAGGGAACACAGATACGCAGTATTTT CASSFKAGGNTDTQYF TRBJ2-3 once TRBV7-2 TRBD2
TGTGCCAGCAGCACAGACAGGGGTTGGAACGGGGAGCTGTTTTTT CASSTDRGWNGELFF TRBJ2-2 NA TRBV7-2 TRBD1
TGTGCCAGCAGCCAATTTGGGGCTACCGGAACGCAGTATTTT CASSQFGATGTQYF TRBJ2-3 NA TRBV6-5 NA
TGTGCCAGCAGTGCCTTCTCAGGGGGCGCCGCGGAAAAACTGTTTTTT CASSAFSGGAAEKLFF TRBJ1-4 NA TRBV25-1 TRBD1
TGTGCCAGCAGCCCACGGACAGGGTGGGGTAGAGTCGGGAACACTGAAGCTTTCTTT CASSPRTGWGRVGNTEAFF TRBJ1-1 NA TRBV6-2/TRBV6-3 TRBD1
TGTGCCAGTAGTACCGCCTCCATCCCCCGACAGGGCTACGGGACCCAGTACTTC CASSTASIPRQGYGTQYF TRBJ2-5 NA TRBV19 TRBD1
TGTGCCAGTAGCTCCTCGAACACCGGGGAGCTGTTTTTT CASSSSNTGELFF TRBJ2-2 NA TRBV19 NA
TGTGCCAGCAGTCCTTATGGGGGGGGTCTAGATGAGCAGTTCTTC CASSPYGGGLDEQFF TRBJ2-1 NA TRBV3-1/TRBV3-2 TRBD2
TGTGCCAGCAGCTCGGGCGGGGGGCGAACCTACAATGAGCAGTTCTTC CASSSGGGRTYNEQFF TRBJ2-1 NA TRBV7-8 TRBD2
TGCGCCAGCAGCCAAGAGCCTAGCGGAGGCGGGAGCAATGAGCAGTTCTTC CASSQEPSGGGSNEQFF TRBJ2-1 NA TRBV4-3 TRBD2
TGTGCCAGCAGCTTAGCAGGGGCCAATCAGCCCCAGCATTTT CASSLAGANQPQHF TRBJ1-5 NA TRBV7-9 NA
TGTGCCAGTAGTATTCCGGGGTGGGAGACCCAGTACTTC CASSIPGWETQYF TRBJ2-5 few TRBV19 NA
TGTGCCAGCAGCTTAACCAACCGGGCTAGCGGGGGGGATACGCAGTATTTT CASSLTNRASGGDTQYF TRBJ2-3 NA TRBV7-6 TRBD2
TGTGCCAGTAGGTCGACGGGTCAAAATCAGCCCCAGCATTTT CASRSTGQNQPQHF TRBJ1-5 few TRBV19 NA
TGTGCCAGCAGTTTATTTAGGAACAGCCAAGAGACCCAGTACTTC CASSLFRNSQETQYF TRBJ2-5 medium-sized TRBV28 NA
TGTGCCAGCAGTGTAAGGGGGAGCGGGAGGGCTGAGTTCTTC CASSVRGSGRAEFF TRBJ2-1 NA TRBV2 TRBD2
TGTGCCAGCAGCCAAGATAAAGGCAGGGGATCGTATGGCTACACCTTC CASSQDKGRGSYGYTF TRBJ1-2 NA TRBV3-1/TRBV3-2 NA
TGTGCCAGCAGCCGAGCCGGCTCTGGGGCCAACGTCCTGACTTTC CASSRAGSGANVLTF TRBJ2-6 NA TRBV7-6 NA
TGCAGCGTTTCGGGTACACCGGGACAGGTAAAGACCCAGTACTTC CSVSGTPGQVKTQYF TRBJ2-5 NA TRBV29-1 TRBD1
TGTGCCAGCAGCGTAGCTGGACAGGGTGGTCAAGAGACCCAGTACTTC CASSVAGQGGQETQYF TRBJ2-5 NA TRBV9 TRBD1